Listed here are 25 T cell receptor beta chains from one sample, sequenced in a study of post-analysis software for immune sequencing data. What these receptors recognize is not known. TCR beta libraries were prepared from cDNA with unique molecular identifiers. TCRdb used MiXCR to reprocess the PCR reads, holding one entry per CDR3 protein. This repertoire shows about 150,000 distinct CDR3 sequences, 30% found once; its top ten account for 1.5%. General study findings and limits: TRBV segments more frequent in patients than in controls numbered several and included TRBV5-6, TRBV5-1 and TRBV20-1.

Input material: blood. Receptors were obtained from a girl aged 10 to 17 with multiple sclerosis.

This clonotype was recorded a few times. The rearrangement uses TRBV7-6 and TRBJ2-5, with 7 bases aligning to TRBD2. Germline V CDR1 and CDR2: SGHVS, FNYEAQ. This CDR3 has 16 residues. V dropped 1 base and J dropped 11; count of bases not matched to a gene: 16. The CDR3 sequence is CASSLVGSSGYNEQYF. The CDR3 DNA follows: TGTGCCAGCAGCTTAGTAGGTTCTAGCGGCTACAATGAGCAGTACTTC.

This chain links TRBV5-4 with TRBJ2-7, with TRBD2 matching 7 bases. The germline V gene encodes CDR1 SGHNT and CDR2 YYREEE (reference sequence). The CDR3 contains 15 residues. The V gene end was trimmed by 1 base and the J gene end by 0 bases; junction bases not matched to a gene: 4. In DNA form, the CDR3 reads TGTGCCAGCAGCTTGATGGGAGGGAGCTCCTACGAGCAGTACTTC. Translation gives CASSLMGGSSYEQYF. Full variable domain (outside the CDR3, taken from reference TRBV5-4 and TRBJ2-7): ETGVTQSPTHLIKTRGQQVTLRCSSQSGHNTVSWYQQALGQGPQFIFQYYREEENGRGNFPPRFSGLQFPNYSSELNVNALELDDSALYLCASSLMGGSSYEQYFGPGTRLTVT.

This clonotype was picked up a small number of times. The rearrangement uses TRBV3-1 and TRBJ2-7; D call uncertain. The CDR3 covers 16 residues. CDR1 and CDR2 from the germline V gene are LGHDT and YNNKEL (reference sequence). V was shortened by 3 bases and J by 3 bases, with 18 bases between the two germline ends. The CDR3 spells CASSQEPGLAVYEQYF. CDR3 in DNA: TGTGCCAGCAGCCAGGAACCGGGTCTTGCCGTCTACGAGCAGTACTTC.

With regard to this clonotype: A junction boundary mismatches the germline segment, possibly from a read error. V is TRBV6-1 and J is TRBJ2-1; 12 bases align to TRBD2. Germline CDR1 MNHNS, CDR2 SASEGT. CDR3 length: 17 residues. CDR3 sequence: CASSRTSGEGSYNQQFF. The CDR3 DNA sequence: TGTGCCAGCAGTCGGACTAGCGGGGAAGGGAGTTACAATCAGCAGTTCTTC.

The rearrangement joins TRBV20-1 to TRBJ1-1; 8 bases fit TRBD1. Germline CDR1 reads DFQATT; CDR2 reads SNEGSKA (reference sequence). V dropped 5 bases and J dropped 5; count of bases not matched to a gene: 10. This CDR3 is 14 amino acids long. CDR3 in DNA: TGCAGTGCTGACCGGACAGGGAGAGGTACTGAAGCTTTCTTT. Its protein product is CSADRTGRGTEAFF.

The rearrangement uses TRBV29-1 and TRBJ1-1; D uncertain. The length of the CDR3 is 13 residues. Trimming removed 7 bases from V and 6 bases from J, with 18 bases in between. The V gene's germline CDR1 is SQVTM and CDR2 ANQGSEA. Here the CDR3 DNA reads TGCAGCGCCTTACAAGGCCGCCGTTCTGAAGCTTTCTTT. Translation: CSALQGRRSEAFF. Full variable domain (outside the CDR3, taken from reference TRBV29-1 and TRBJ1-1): SAVISQKPSRDICQRGTSLTIQCQVDSQVTMMFWYRQQPGQSLTLIATANQGSEATYESGFVIDKFPISRPNLTFSTLTVSNMSPEDSSIYLCSALQGRRSEAFFGQGTRLTVV.

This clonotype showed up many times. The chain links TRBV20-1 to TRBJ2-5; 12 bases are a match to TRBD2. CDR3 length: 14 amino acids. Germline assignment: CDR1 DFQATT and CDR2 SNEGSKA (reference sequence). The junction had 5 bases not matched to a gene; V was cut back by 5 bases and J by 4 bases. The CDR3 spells CSAETSGRGETQYF. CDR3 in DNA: TGCAGTGCTGAGACTAGCGGGAGAGGAGAGACCCAGTACTTC.

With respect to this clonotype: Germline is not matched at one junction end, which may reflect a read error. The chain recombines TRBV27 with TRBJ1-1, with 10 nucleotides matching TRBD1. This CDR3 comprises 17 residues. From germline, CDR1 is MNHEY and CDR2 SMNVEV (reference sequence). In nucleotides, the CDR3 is TGTGCCAGCAGCTTGTCGTGGACAGGGGGTATGAACACCGAAGCCTTCTTT. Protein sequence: CASSLSWTGGMNTEAFF.

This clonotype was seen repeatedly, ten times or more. CDR3 DNA: TGTGCCAGCAGTTTCGTCGACAGCTATGGCTACACCTTC. Encoded protein: CASSFVDSYGYTF. The rearrangement joins TRBV27 to TRBJ1-2; a possible D gene is TRBD1 (5 bases). Trimming pared 3 bases from V and 4 bases from J, leaving 9 bases between. The CDR3 spans 13 residues. Germline CDR1 MNHEY, CDR2 SMNVEV (reference sequence).

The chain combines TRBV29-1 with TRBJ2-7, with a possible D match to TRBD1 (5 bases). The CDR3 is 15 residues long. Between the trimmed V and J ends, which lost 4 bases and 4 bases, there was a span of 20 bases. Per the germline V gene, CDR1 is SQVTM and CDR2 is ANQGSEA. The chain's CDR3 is CSVVLLIGRAYEQYF. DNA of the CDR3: TGCAGCGTTGTCTTGTTAATTGGCAGGGCTTACGAGCAGTACTTC.

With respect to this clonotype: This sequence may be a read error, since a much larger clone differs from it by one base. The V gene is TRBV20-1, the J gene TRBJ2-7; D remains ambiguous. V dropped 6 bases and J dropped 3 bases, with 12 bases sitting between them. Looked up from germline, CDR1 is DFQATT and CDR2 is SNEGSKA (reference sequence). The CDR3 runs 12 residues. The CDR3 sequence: CSAGRNSYEQYF. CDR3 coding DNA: TGCAGTGCCGGTCGAAACAGCTACGAGCAGTACTTC.

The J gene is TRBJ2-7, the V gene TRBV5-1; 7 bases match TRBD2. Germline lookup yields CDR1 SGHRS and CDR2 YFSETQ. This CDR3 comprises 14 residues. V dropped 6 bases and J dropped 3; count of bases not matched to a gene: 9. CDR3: CASTPGTGGYEQYF. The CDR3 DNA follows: TGCGCCAGCACCCCCGGGACGGGGGGCTACGAGCAGTACTTC.

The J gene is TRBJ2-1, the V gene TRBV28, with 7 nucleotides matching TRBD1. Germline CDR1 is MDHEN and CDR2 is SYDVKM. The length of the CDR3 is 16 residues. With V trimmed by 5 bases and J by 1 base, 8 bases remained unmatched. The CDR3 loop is CASSRTGLGSYNEQFF. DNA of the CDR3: TGTGCCAGCAGTCGGACAGGCCTAGGGTCCTACAATGAGCAGTTCTTC.

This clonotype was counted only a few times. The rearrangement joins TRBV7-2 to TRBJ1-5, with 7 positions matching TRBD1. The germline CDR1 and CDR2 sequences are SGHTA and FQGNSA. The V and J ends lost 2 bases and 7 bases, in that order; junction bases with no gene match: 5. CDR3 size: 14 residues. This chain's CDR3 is CASSLIRTGQPQHF. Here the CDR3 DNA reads TGTGCCAGCAGCTTAATCAGGACAGGACAGCCCCAGCATTTT.

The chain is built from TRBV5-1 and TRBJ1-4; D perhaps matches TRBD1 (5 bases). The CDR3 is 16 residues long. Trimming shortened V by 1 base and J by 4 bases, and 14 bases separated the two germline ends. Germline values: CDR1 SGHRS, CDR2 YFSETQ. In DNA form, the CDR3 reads TGCGCCAGCAGCTTGAGGGTCCAGGGCCGTAATGAAAAACTGTTTTTT. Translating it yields CASSLRVQGRNEKLFF.

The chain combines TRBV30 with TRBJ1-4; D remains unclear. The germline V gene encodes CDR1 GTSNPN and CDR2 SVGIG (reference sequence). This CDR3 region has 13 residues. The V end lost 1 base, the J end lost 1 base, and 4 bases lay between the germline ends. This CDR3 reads CAWSAGTNEKLFF. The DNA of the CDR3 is TGTGCCTGGAGTGCGGGAACTAATGAAAAACTGTTTTTT.

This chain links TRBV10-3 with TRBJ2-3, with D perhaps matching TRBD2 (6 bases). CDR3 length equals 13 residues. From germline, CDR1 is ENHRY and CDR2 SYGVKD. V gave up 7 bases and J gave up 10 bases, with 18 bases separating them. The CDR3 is CAITSGVEDAQYF. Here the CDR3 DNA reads TGTGCCATCACTTCGGGGGTGGAGGATGCGCAGTATTTT.

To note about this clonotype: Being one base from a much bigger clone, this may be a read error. DNA of the CDR3: TGTGCCATCGTCTGGGGTTCTAATGAGCAGTTCTTC. This sequence encodes CAIVWGSNEQFF. The chain joins TRBV7-6 to TRBJ2-1, with D unresolved. V was shortened by 10 bases and J by 7 bases, with 14 bases between the two germline ends. Germline CDR1 reads SGHVS; CDR2 reads FNYEAQ. The CDR3 sequence is 12 residues long. Filled out from reference TRBV7-6 and TRBJ2-1, the complete variable domain reads GAGVSQSPRYKVTKRGQDVALRCDPISGHVSLYWYRQALGQGPEFLTYFNYEAQQDKSGLPNDRFSAERPEGSISTLTIQRTEQRDSAMYRCAIVWGSNEQFFGPGTRLTVL.

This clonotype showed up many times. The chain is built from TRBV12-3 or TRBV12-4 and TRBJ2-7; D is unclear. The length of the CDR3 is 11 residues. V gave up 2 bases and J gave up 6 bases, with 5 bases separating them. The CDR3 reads CASSLLSEQYF. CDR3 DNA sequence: TGTGCCAGCAGTTTATTAAGCGAGCAGTACTTC.

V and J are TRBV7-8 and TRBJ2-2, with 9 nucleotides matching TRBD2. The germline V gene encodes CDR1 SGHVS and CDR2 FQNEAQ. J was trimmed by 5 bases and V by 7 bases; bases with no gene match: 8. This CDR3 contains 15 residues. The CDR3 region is CASMGGTSLTGELFF. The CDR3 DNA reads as TGTGCCAGCATGGGGGGGACTAGCCTGACCGGGGAGCTGTTTTTT.

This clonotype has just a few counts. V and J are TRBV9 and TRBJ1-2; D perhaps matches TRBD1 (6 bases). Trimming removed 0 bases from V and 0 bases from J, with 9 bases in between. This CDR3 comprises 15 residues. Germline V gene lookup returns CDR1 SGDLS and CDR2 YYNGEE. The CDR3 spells CASSVVTGPNYGYTF. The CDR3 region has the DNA TGTGCCAGCAGCGTAGTGACAGGACCTAACTATGGCTACACCTTC. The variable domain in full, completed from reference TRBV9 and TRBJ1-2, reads DSGVTQTPKHLITATGQRVTLRCSPRSGDLSVYWYQQSLDQGLQFLIQYYNGEERAKGNILERFSAQQFPDLHSELNLSSLELGDSALYFCASSVVTGPNYGYTFGSGTRLTVV.

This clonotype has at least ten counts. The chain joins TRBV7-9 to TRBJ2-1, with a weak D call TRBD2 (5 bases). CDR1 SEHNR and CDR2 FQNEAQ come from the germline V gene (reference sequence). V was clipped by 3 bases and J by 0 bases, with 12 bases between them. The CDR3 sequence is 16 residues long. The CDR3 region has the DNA TGTGCCAGCAGCTTTCTGAGCGGAAGCTCCTACAATGAGCAGTTCTTC. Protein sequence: CASSFLSGSSYNEQFF.

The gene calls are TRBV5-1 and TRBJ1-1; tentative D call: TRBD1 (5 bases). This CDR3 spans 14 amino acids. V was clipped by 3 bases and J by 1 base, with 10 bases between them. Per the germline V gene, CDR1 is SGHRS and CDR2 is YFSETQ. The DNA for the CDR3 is TGCGCCAGCAGCTCGACAGTAACGAACACTGAAGCTTTCTTT. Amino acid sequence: CASSSTVTNTEAFF.

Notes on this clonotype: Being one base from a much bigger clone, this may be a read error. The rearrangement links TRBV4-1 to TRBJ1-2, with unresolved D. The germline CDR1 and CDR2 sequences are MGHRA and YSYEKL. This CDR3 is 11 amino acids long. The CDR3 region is CACSQGFGYTF. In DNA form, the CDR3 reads TGCGCCTGCAGCCAAGGGTTCGGCTACACCTTC.

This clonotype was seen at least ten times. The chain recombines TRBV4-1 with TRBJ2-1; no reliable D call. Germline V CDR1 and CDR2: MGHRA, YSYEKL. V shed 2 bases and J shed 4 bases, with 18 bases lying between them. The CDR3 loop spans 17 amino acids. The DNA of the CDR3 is TGCGCCAGCAGCCAAAGTTCAGCTCCGGGCCTATACAATGAGCAGTTCTTC. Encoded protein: CASSQSSAPGLYNEQFF.